Ten or more counts support the clone carrying this TCR beta chain. Antigen: not known. Trimming removed 0 bases from V and 3 bases from J, with 13 bases in between. The CDR3 runs 15 residues. Germline assignment: CDR1 SGHRS and CDR2 YFSETQ. This entry belongs to a study of CD8 T cells in ankylosing spondylitis. Scientists made TCR beta libraries using quantitative 5'-RACE with molecular barcodes. Each CDR3 protein is one row after TCRdb ran MiXCR on the 5' RACE reads. Of 200,000 to 300,000 distinct CDR3 sequences in the sample, about 10% were seen once. Study conclusions and caveats: Significantly higher representation of disease-linked clones was reported for matched ankylosing spondylitis synovial fluid. Blood of patients with ankylosing spondylitis appeared to be characterized by a TCR beta motif of roughly eight highly homologous variants. Within peripheral blood, clones linked to disease were CD8+ and relatively rare.

The chain combines TRBV5-1 with TRBJ2-7; possible D gene TRBD1, 6 bases. The specimen was blood, either unsorted or a sorted T cell fraction (not recorded which). This sequence was found in a male donor with ankylosing spondylitis or in good health (not recorded which). The CDR3 nucleotides read TGCGCCAGCAGCTTGGCCCTGGACAGATTCTACGAGCAGTACTTC. Translating gives CASSLALDRFYEQYF. The variable domain in full, completed from reference TRBV5-1 and TRBJ2-7, reads KAGVTQTPRYLIKTRGQQVTLSCSPISGHRSVSWYQQTPGQGLQFLFEYFSETQRNKGNFPGRFSGRQFSNSRSEMNVSTLELGDSALYLCASSLALDRFYEQYFGPGTRLTVT.